The next 3 T cell receptor beta chains were all read from a single sample in a study of T cells after posttransplantation cyclophosphamide. Method: immunoSEQ multiplex PCR; TCRdb's copy keeps in-frame clones and lacks some. Altogether under 35,000 clones are present, around nine tenths being singletons, with the ten largest covering 0.24%. Cells defined as naive were viable CD3+CD4+ or CD3+CD8+ and CCR7+CD45RA+CD45RO-CD95-CD27+CD28+. Sequenced sample: naive CD4+ T cells sorted from PBMCs. The source is a woman in her fifties or sixties in good health, CMV-negative, and a related stem cell transplant donor.

The J gene is TRBJ2-3, the V gene TRBV29-1; D unresolved. This CDR3 comprises 11 residues. Trimming removed 6 bases from V and 0 bases from J, with 4 bases in between. In germline, CDR1 is SQVTM, CDR2 ANQGSEA. The CDR3 protein is CSVESTDTQYF. The DNA of the CDR3 is TGCAGCGTCGAGAGCACAGATACGCAGTATTTT.

The CDR3 is CASRQGQGNNEQFF. The CDR3 nucleotides read TGCGCCAGCAGACAGGGACAGGGGAACAATGAGCAGTTCTTC. The genes are TRBV5-1 and TRBJ2-1; 10 positions agree with TRBD1. The V segment lost 5 bases and the J segment 5 bases; nucleotides outside the gene matches: 4. CDR1 is SGHRS, CDR2 YFSETQ, per germline. The CDR3 length is 14 residues.

V and J are TRBV7-8 and TRBJ2-1, with 12 bases aligning to TRBD2. Unmatched junction bases numbered 4, after V lost 6 bases and J lost 4 bases. Germline CDR1 is SGHVS and CDR2 is FQNEAQ. CDR3 length: 15 residues. Written as DNA, the CDR3 is TGTGCCAGCAGTCCGACTAGCGGGGGTTACAATGAGCAGTTCTTC. The encoded protein is CASSPTSGGYNEQFF.